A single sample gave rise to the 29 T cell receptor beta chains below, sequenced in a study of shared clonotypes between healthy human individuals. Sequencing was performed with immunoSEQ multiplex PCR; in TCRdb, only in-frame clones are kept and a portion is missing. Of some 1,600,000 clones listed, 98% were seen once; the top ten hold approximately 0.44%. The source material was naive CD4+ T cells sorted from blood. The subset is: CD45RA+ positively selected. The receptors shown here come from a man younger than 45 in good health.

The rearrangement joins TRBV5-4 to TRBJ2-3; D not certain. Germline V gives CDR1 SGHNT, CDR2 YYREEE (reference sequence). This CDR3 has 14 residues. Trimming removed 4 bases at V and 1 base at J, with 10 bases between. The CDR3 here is CASSLRTGTDTQYF. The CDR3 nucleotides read TGTGCCAGCAGCCTCAGAACTGGCACAGATACGCAGTATTTT.

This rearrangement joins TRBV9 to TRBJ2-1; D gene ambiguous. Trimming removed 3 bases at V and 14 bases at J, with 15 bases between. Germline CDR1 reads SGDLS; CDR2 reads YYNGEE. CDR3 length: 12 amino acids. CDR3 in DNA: TGTGCCAGCAGCGGAACCGGCGCGGTGAAGTTCTTC. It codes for CASSGTGAVKFF. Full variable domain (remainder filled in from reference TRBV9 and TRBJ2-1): DSGVTQTPKHLITATGQRVTLRCSPRSGDLSVYWYQQSLDQGLQFLIQYYNGEERAKGNILERFSAQQFPDLHSELNLSSLELGDSALYFCASSGTGAVKFFGPGTRLTVL.

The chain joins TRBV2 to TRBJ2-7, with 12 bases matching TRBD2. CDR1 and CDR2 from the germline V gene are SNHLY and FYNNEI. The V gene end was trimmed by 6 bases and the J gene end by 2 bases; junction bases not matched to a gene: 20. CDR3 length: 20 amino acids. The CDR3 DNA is TGTGCCAGCAGAGGAGGACAGTCACCCGGGACTAGCGGGCGAGCCTACGAGCAGTACTTC. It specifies CASRGGQSPGTSGRAYEQYF.

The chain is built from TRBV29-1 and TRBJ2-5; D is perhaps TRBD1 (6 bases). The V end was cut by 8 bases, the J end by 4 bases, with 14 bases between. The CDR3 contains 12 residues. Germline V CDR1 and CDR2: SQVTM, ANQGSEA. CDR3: CSTLGAGETQYF. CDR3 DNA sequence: TGCAGCACCTTGGGGGCTGGAGAGACCCAGTACTTC.

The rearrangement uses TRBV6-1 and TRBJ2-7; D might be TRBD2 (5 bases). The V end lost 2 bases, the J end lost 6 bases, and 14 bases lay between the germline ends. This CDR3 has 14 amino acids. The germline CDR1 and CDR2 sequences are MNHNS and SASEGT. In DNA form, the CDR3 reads TGTGCCAGCAGTGAACTCCAGCCAGAGGGCGAGCAGTACTTC. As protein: CASSELQPEGEQYF.

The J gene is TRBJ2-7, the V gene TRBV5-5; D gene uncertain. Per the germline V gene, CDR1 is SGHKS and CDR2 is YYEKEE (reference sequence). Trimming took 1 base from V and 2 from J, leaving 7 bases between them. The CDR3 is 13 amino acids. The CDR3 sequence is CASSLFSPYEQYF. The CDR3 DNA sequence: TGTGCCAGCAGCTTGTTCAGCCCCTACGAGCAGTACTTC. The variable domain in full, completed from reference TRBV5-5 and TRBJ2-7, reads DAGVTQSPTHLIKTRGQQVTLRCSPISGHKSVSWYQQVLGQGPQFIFQYYEKEERGRGNFPDRFSARQFPNYSSELNVNALLLGDSALYLCASSLFSPYEQYFGPGTRLTVT.

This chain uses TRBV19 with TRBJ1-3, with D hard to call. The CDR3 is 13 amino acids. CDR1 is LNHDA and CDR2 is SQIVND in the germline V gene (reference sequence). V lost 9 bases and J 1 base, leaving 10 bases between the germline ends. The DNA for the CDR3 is TGTGCCAGCCAAACTACTTCTGGAAACACCATATATTTT. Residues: CASQTTSGNTIYF.

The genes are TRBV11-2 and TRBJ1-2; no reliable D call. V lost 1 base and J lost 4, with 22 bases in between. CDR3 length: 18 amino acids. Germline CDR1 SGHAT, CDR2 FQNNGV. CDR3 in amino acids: CASSLVSGPSILFYGYTF. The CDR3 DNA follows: TGTGCCAGCAGCTTAGTATCGGGCCCCTCCATACTCTTCTATGGCTACACCTTC.

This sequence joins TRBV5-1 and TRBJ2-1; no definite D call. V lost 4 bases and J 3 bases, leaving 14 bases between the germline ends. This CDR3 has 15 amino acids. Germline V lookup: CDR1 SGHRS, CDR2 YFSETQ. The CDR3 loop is CASSPSGTGYNEQFF. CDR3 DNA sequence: TGCGCCAGCAGCCCCTCGGGCACGGGCTACAATGAGCAGTTCTTC.

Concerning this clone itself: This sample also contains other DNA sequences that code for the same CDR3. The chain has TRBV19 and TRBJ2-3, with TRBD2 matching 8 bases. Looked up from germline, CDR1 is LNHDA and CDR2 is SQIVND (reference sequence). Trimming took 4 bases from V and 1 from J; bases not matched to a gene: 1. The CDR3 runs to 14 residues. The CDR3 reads CASSKTSGTDTQYF. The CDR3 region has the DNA TGTGCCAGTAGTAAGACTAGCGGCACAGATACGCAGTATTTT.

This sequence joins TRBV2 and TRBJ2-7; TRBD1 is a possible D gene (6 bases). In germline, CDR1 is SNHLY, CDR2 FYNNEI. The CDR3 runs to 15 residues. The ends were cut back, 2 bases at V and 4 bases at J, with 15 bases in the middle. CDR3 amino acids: CASSELAGVGYEQYF. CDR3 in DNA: TGTGCCAGCAGTGAATTGGCAGGGGTAGGGTACGAGCAGTACTTC.

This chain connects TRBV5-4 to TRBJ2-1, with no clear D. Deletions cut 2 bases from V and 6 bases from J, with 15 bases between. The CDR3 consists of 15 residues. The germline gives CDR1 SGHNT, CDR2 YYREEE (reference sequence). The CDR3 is CASSLGDKDLNEQFF. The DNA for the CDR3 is TGTGCCAGCAGCTTAGGCGACAAAGACCTCAATGAGCAGTTCTTC.

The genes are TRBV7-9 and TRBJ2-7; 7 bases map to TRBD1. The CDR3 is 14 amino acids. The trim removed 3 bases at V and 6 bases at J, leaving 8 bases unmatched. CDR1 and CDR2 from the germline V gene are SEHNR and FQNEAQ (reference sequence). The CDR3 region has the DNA TGTGCCAGCAGCTTTTACAGGGGAGTAGGCGAGCAGTACTTC. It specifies CASSFYRGVGEQYF.

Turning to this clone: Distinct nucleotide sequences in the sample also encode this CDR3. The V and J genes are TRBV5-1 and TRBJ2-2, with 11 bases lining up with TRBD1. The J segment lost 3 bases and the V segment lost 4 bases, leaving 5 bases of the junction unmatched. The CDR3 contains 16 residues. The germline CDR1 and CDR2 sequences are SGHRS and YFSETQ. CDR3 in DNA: TGCGCCAGCAGCCTGCGGACAGGGGGCGACACCGGGGAGCTGTTTTTT. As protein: CASSLRTGGDTGELFF.

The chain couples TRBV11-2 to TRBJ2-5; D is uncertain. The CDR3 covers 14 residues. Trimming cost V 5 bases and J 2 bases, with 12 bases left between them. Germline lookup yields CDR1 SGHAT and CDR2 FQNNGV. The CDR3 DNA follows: TGTGCCAGCAGCCCGTCTAGATCACAAGAGACCCAGTACTTC. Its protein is CASSPSRSQETQYF. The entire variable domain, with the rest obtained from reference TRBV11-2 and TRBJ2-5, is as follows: EAGVAQSPRYKIIEKRQSVAFWCNPISGHATLYWYQQILGQGPKLLIQFQNNGVVDDSQLPKDRFSAERLKGVDSTLKIQPAKLEDSAVYLCASSPSRSQETQYFGPGTRLLVL.

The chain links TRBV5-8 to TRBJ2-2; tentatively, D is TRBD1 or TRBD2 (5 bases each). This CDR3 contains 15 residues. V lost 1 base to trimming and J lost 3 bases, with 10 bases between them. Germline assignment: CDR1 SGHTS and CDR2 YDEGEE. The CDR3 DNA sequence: TGTGCCAGCAGCTTGAGTGGGACGGACACCGGGGAGCTGTTTTTT. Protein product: CASSLSGTDTGELFF.

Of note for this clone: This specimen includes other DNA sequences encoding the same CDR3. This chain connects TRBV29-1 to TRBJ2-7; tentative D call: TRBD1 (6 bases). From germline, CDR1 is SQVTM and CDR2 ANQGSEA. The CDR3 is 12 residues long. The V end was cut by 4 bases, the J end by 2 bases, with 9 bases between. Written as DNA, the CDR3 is TGCAGCGTTGGAAGGGGGACCTACGAGCAGTACTTC. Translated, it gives CSVGRGTYEQYF.

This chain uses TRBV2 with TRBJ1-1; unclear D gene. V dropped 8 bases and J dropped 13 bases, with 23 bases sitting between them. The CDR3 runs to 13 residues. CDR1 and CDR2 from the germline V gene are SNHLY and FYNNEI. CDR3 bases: TGTGCCAGCGAAGGGAGGACGGGCCATGATCTTTTCTTT. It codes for CASEGRTGHDLFF.

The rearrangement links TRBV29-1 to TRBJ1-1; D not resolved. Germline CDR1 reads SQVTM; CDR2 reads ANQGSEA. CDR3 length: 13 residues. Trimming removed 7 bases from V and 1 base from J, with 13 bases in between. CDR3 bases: TGCAGCGGGCTTTCTTCACGGAACACTGAAGCTTTCTTT. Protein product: CSGLSSRNTEAFF.

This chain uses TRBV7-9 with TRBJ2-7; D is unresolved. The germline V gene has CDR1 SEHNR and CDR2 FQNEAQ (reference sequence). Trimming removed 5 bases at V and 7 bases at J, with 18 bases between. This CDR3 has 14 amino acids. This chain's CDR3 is CASSLRSSDGEQYF. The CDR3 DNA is TGTGCCAGCAGCCTCAGGAGCAGTGATGGAGAGCAGTACTTC.

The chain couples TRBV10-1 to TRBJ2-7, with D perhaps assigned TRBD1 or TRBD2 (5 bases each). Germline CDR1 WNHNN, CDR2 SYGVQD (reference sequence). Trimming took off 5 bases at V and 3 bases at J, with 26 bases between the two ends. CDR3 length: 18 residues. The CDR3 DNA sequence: TGCGCCAGCAGTCTCCGGGGCTCGCCCCCAGTCGACTACTACGAGCAGTACTTC. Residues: CASSLRGSPPVDYYEQYF.

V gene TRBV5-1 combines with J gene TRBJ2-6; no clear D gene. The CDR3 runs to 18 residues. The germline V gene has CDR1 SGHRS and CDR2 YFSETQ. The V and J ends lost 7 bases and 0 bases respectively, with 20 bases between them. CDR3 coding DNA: TGCGCCAGCGCCCCATCCGTGGGCACAAGCTCTGGGGCCAACGTCCTGACTTTC. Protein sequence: CASAPSVGTSSGANVLTF. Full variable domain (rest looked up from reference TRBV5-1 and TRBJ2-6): KAGVTQTPRYLIKTRGQQVTLSCSPISGHRSVSWYQQTPGQGLQFLFEYFSETQRNKGNFPGRFSGRQFSNSRSEMNVSTLELGDSALYLCASAPSVGTSSGANVLTFGAGSRLTVL.

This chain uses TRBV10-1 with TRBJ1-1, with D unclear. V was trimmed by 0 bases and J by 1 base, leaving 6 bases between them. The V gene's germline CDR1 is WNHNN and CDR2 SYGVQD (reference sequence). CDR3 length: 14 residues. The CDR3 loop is CASSESRQNTEAFF. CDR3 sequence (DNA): TGCGCCAGCAGTGAGTCCCGACAGAACACTGAAGCTTTCTTT.

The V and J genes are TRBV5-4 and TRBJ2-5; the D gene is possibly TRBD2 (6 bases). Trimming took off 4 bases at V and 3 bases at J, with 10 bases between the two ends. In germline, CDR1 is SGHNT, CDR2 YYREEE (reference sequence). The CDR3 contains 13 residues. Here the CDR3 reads CASSVSGEETQYF. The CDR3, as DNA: TGTGCCAGCAGCGTTTCGGGAGAAGAGACCCAGTACTTC.

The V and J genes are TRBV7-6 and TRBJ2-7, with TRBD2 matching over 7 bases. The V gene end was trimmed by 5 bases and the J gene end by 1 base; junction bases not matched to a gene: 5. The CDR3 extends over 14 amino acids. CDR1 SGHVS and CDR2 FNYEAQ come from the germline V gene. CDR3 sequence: CASSPTSRSYEQYF. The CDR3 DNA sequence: TGTGCCAGCAGCCCGACTAGCCGATCCTACGAGCAGTACTTC.

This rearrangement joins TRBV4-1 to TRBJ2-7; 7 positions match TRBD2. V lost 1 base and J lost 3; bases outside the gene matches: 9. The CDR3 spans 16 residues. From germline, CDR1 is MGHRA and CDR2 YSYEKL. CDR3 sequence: CASSQAPSGARYEQYF. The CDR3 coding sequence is TGCGCCAGCAGCCAAGCCCCCAGCGGGGCTCGCTACGAGCAGTACTTC.

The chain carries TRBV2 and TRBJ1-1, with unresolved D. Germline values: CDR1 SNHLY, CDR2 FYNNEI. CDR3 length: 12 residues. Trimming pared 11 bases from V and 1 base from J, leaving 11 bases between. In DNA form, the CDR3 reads TGTGCCTGTGGAGGATGGAACACTGAAGCTTTCTTT. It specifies CACGGWNTEAFF.

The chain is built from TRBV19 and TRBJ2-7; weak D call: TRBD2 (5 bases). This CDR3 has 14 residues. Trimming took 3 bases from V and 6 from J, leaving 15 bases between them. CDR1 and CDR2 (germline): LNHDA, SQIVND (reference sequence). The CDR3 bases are TGTGCCAGTAGTATCGGTACCCGGGGATTCGAGCAGTACTTC. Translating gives CASSIGTRGFEQYF. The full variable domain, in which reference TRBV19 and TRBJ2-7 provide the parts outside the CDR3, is DGGITQSPKYLFRKEGQNVTLSCEQNLNHDAMYWYRQDPGQGLRLIYYSQIVNDFQKGDIAEGYSVSREKKESFPLTVTSAQKNPTAFYLCASSIGTRGFEQYFGPGTRLTVT.

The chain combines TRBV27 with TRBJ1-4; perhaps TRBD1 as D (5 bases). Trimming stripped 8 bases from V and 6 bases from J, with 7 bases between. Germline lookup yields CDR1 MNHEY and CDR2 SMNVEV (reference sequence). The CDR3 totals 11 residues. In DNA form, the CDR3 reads TGTGCCAGCGGCAGGGATGAAAAACTGTTTTTT. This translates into CASGRDEKLFF. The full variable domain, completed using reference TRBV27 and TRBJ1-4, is EAQVTQNPRYLITVTGKKLTVTCSQNMNHEYMSWYRQDPGLGLRQIYYSMNVEVTDKGDVPEGYKVSRKEKRNFPLILESPSPNQTSLYFCASGRDEKLFFGSGTQLSVL.